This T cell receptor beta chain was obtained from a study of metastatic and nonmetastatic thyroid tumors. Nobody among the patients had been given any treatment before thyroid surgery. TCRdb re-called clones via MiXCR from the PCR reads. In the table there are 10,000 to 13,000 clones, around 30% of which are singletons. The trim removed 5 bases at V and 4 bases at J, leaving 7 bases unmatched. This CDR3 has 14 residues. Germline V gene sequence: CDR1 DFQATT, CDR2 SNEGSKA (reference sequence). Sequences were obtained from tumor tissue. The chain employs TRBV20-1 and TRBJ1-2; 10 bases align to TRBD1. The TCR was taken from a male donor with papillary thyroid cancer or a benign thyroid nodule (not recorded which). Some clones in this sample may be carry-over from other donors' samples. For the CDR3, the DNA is TGCAGTGCTTTCAATCGGACAGGGGGCTATGGCTACACCTTC. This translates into CSAFNRTGGYGYTF.